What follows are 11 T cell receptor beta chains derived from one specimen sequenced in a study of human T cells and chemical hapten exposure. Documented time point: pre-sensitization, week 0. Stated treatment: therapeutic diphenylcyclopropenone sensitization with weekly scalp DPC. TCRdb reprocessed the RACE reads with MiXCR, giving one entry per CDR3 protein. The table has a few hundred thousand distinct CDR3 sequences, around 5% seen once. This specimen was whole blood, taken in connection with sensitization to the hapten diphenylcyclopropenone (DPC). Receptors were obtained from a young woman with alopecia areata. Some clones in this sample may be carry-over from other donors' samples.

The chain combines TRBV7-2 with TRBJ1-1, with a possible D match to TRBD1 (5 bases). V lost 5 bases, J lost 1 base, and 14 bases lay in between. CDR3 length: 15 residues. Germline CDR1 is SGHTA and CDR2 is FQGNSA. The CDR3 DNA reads TGTGCCAGCAGCCGTAGGGGTACAGAGAACACTGAAGCTTTCTTT. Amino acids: CASSRRGTENTEAFF.

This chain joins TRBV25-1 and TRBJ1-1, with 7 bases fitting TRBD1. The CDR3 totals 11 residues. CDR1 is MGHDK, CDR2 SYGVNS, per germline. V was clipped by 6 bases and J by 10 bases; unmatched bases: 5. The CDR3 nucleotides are TGTGCCAGCAGCAGACAGGGTACAGCTTTCTTT. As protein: CASSRQGTAFF.

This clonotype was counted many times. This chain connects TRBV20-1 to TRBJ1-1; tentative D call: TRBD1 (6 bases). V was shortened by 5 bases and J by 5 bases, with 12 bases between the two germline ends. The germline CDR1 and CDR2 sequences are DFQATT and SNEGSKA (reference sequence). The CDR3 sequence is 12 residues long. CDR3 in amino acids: CSAANRDTEAFF. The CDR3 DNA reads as TGCAGTGCTGCCAACAGGGATACTGAAGCTTTCTTT.

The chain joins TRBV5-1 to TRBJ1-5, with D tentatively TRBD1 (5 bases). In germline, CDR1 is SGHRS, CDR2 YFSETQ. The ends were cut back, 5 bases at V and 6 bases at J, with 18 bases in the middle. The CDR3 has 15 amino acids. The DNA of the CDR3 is TGCGCCAGCAGAGGTTACCCCGGTGACAGTCAGCCCCAGCATTTT. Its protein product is CASRGYPGDSQPQHF.

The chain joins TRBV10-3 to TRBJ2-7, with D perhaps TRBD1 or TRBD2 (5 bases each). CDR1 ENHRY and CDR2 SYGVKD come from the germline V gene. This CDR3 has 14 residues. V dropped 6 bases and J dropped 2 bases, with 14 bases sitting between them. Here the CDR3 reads CAIRTRDGPYEQYF. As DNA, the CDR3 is TGTGCCATCAGGACCCGGGACGGCCCCTACGAGCAGTACTTC.

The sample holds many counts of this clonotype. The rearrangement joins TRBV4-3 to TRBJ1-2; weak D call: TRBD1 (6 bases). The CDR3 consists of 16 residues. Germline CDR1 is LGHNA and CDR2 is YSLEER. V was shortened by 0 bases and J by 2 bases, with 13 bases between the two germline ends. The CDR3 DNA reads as TGCGCCAGCAGCCAAGATGTTAATACAGGGAACTATGGCTACACCTTC. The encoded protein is CASSQDVNTGNYGYTF.

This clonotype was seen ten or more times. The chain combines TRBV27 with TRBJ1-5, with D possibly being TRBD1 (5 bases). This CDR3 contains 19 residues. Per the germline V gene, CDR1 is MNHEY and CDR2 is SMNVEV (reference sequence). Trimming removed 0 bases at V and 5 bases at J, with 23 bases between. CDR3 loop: CASSLSGADLTQGDQPQHF. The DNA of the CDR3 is TGTGCCAGCAGTTTATCCGGGGCAGACTTGACGCAAGGTGATCAGCCCCAGCATTTT.

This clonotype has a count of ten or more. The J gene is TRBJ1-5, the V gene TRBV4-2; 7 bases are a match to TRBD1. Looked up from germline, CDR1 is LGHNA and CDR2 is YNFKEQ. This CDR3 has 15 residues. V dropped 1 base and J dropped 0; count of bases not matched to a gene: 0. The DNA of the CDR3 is TGTGCCAGCAGCCAAGCAGGGGGTAGCAATCAGCCCCAGCATTTT. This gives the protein CASSQAGGSNQPQHF.

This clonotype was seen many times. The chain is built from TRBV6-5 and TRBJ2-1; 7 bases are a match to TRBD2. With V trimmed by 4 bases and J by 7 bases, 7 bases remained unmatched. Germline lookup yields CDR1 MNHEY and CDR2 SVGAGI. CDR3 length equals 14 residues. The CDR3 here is CASSWSGAINEQFF. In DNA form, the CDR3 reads TGTGCCAGCAGTTGGAGCGGGGCTATAAATGAGCAGTTCTTC.

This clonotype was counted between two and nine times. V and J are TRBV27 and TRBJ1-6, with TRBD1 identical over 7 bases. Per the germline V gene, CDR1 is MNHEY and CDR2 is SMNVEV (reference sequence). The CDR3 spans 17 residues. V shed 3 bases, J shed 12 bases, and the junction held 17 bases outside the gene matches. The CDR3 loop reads CASSFATGQTSSVPLHF. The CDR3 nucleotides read TGTGCCAGCAGTTTCGCGACAGGGCAGACGTCTTCTGTACCCCTCCACTTT.

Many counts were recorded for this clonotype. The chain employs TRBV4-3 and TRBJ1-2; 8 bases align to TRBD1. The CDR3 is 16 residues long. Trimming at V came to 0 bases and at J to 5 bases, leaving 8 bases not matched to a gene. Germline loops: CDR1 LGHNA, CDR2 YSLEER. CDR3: CASSQEGTGGGYGYTF. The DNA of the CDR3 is TGCGCCAGCAGCCAAGAAGGCACAGGGGGAGGGTATGGCTACACCTTC.